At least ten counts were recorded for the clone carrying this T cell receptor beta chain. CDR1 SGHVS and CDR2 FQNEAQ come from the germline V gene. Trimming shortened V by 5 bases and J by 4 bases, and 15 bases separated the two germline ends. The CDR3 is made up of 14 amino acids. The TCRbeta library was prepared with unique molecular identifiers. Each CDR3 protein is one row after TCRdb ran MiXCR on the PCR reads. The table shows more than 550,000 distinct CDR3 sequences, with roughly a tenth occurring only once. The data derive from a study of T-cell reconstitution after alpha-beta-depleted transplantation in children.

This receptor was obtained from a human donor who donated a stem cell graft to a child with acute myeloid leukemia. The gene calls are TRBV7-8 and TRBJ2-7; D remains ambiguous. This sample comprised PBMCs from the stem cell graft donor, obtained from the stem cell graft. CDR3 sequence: CASSPARYRYEQYF. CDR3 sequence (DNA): TGTGCCAGCAGCCCTGCACGGTACAGATACGAGCAGTACTTC. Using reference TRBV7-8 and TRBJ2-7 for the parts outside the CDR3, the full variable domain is GAGVSQSPRYKVAKRGQDVALRCDPISGHVSLFWYQQALGQGPEFLTYFQNEAQLDKSGLPSDRFFAERPEGSVSTLKIQRTQQEDSAVYLCASSPARYRYEQYFGPGTRLTVT.